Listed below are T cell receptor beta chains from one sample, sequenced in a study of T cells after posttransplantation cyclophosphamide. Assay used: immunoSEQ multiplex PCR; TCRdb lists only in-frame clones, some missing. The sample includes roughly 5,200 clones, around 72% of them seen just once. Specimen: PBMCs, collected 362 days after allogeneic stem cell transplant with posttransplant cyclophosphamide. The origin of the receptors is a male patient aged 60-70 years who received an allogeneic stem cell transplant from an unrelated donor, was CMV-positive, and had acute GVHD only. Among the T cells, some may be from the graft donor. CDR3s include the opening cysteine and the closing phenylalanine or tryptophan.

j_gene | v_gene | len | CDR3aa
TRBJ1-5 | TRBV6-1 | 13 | CASSDSKDQPQHF
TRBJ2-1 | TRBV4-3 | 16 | CASSSLLAGGPDEQFF
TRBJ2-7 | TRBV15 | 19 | CATSRDPVSGGFLSYEQYF
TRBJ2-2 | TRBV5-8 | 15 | CASITTGSSPGELFF
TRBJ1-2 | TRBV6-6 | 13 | CASRLREGYGYTF
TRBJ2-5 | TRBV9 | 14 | CASSGAGFQETQYF
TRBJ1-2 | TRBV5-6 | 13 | CASSQQGAYGYTF
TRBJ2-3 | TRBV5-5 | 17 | CASSHHPTGGATDTQYF
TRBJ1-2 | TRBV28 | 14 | CASKLGGYDYGYTF
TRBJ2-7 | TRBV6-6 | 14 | CASSLEGSAYEQYF
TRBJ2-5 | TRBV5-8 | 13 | CASSLVLQETQYF
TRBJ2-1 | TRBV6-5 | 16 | CASSYRGGASHNEQFF
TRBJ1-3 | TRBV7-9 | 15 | CASSLEQGRGNTIYF
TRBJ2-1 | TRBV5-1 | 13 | CASNNGQGYEQFF
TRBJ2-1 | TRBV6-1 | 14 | CASRSDRGVHEQFF
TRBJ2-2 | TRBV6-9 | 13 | CASSELFTGELFF
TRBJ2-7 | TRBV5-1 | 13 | CASTPSGTGSLDF
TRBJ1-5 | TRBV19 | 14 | CASSWDGGDQPQHF